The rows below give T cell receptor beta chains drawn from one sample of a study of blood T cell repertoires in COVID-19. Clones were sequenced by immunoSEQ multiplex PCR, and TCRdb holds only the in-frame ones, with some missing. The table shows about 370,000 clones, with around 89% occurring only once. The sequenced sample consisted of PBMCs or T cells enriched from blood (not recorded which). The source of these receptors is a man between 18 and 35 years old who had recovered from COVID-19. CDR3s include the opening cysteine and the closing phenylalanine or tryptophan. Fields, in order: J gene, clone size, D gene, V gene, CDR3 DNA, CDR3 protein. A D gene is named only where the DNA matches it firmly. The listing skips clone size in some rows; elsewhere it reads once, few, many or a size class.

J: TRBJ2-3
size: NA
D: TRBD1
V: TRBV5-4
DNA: TGTGCCAGCAGGTCCGGGACAGGGATCACAGATACGCAGTATTTT
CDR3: CASRSGTGITDTQYF

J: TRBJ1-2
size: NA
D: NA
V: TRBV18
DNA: TGTGCCAGCTCTACAAGTCCGGACAGTAACTATGGCTACACCTTC
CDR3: CASSTSPDSNYGYTF

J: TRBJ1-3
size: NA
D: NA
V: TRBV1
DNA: TGCACCAGCAGCCAAGAGGGGCTTATCTCTGGAAACACCATATATTTT
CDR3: CTSSQEGLISGNTIYF

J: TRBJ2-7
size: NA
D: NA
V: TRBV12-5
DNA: TGTGCTAGTGGTTCAGGGGGGTACGGAGCCGAGCAGTACTTC
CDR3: CASGSGGYGAEQYF

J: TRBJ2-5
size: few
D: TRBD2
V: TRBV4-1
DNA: TGCGCCAGCAGCCTGGACTATGGGACTAGCGGACAAGAGACCCAGTACTTC
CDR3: CASSLDYGTSGQETQYF

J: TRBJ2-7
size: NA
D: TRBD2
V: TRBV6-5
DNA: TGTGCCAGCATCCCCGGGACTAGCGCGTACGAGCAGTACTTC
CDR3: CASIPGTSAYEQYF

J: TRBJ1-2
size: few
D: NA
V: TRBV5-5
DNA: TGTGCCAGCAGCCCGGGAGGGCAGGGAAGGGGCTACACCTTC
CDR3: CASSPGGQGRGYTF

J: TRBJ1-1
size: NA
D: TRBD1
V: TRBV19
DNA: TGTGCCAGTAGTACCGGGACAGCCGTGAACACTGAAGCTTTCTTT
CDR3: CASSTGTAVNTEAFF

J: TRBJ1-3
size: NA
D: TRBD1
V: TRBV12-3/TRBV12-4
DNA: TGTGCCAGCACCTCCGACAGGGGGGACACCATATATTTT
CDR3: CASTSDRGDTIYF

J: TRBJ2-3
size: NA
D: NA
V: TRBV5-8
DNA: TGTGCCAGCAGCTCTTTTCAGGGGTCCGGCACAGATACGCAGTATTTT
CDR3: CASSSFQGSGTDTQYF

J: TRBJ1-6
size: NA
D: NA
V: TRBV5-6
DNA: TGTGCCAGCAGCTTCAGGGGTGTCAATTCACCCCTCCACTTT
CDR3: CASSFRGVNSPLHF

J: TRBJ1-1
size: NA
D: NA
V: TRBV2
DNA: TGTGCCAGCAGTGACAGGGGTGGGTGGGCTGAAGCTTTCTTT
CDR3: CASSDRGGWAEAFF

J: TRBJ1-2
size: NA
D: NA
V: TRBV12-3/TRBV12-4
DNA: TGTGCCAGCAGCGGGGTATCGAGAGGCTACACCTTC
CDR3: CASSGVSRGYTF

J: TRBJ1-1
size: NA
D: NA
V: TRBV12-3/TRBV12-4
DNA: TGTGCCAGCAGTTTAGGAGAGGACACTGAAGCTTTCTTT
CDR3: CASSLGEDTEAFF

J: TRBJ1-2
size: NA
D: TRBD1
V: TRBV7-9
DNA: TGTGCCAGCAGCCACGACAGGGCCCAGGGGGGCTACACCTTC
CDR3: CASSHDRAQGGYTF

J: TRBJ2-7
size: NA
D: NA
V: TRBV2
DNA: TGTGCCAGCAGTTTCCGACAGGACCCCTACGAGCAGTACTTC
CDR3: CASSFRQDPYEQYF

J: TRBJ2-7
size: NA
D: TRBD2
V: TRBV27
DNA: TGTGCCAGCAGTGCAGGGACTAGCTACGAGCAGTACTTC
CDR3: CASSAGTSYEQYF

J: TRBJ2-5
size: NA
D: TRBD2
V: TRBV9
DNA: TGTGCCAGCAGCGTAGGCGGACTAGCGGGAGAGACCCAGTACTTC
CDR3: CASSVGGLAGETQYF

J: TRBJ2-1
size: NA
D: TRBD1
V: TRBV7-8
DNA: TGTGCCAGCAGTTGCCACCCCGGGACAGCGACAAATGAGCAGTTCTTC
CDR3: CASSCHPGTATNEQFF

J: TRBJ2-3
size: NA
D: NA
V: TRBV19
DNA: TGTGCCAGTAGTCCCAACGCGCCTTTAAGCACAGATACGCAGTATTTT
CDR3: CASSPNAPLSTDTQYF

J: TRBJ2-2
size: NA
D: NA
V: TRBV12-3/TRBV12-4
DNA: TGTGCCAGCAGCCAAGCCATCACCGGGGAGCTGTTTTTT
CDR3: CASSQAITGELFF

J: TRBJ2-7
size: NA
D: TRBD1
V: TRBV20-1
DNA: TGCAGTGCTGCGACAGGGGTTCAGCAGTACTTC
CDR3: CSAATGVQQYF

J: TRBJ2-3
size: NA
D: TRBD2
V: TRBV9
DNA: TGTGCCAGCAGCCCTCGACTAGCGGGAGGATCCGCCCGAGGCACAGATACGCAGTATTTT
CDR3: CASSPRLAGGSARGTDTQYF

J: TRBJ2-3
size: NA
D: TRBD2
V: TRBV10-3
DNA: TGTGCCATCAGTGGGCTAGCGGGACCTCTCACAGATACGCAGTATTTT
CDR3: CAISGLAGPLTDTQYF

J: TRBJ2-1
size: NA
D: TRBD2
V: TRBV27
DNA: TGTGCCAGCGGGACTAGCGATTACAATGAGCAGTTCTTC
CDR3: CASGTSDYNEQFF

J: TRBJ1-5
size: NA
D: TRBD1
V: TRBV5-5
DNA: TGTGCCAGCAGCTTTACAGGGGGAGTCAATCAGCCCCAGCATTTT
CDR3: CASSFTGGVNQPQHF

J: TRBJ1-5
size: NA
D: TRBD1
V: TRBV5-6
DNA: TGTGCCAGCAGCCAACAACGGACAGGGAATCAGCCCCAGCATTTT
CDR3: CASSQQRTGNQPQHF

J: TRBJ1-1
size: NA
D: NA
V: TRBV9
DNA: TGTGCCAGCAGCGTAGCCGGGTTGACTGAAGCTTTCTTT
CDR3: CASSVAGLTEAFF

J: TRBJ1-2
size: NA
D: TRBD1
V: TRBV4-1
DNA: TGCGCCAGCAGCGCCGGTACAGGGGGTACCTGGTATGGCTACACCTTC
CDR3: CASSAGTGGTWYGYTF

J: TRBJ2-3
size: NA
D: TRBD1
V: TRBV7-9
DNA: TGTGCCAGCAGCGCACCACAGGGGGCGCCGCCAGATACGCAGTATTTT
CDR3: CASSAPQGAPPDTQYF

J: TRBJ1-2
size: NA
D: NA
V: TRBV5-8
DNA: TGTGCCAGCAGCTTGGAGAGACTGGGACTAGGTGGCTACACCTTC
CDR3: CASSLERLGLGGYTF

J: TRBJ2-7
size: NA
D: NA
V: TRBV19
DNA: TGTGCCAGTAGTAACCAGGGGAGCGTCGAGCAGTACTTC
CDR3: CASSNQGSVEQYF

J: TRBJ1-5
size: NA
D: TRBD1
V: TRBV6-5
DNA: TGTGCCAGCAGGTCACAGGGACAGCATCAGCCCCAGCATTTT
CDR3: CASRSQGQHQPQHF

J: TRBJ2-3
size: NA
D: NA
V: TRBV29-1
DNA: TGCAGCGTTTCAGGGGATACGCAGTATTTT
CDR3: CSVSGDTQYF

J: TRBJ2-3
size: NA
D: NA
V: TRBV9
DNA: TGTGCCAGCAGCGTTGGGCTGCCTGCTGGCACAGATACGCAGTATTTT
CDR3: CASSVGLPAGTDTQYF

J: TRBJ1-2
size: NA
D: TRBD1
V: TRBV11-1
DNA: TGTGCCAGCAGCTTCGATAGGACAGGCGGGAGCTACACCTTC
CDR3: CASSFDRTGGSYTF

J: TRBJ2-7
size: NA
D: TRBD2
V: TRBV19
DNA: TGTGCCAGTAGTATGACAAATTCCGGGACTAGATACTACGAGCAGTACTTC
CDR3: CASSMTNSGTRYYEQYF

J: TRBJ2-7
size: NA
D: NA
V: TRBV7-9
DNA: TGTCCCGCGAGGGGGGGCTTCTACGAGCAGTACTTC
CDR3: CPARGGFYEQYF

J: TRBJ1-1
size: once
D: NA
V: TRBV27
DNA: TGTGCCAGCAGTTTTGAGGTCAGGGGGAACACTGAAGCTTTCTTT
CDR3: CASSFEVRGNTEAFF

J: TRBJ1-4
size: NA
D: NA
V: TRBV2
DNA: TGTGCCAGCAGTGAAGCCGCGCAGGGAGGAAGGGAAAAACTGTTTTTT
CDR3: CASSEAAQGGREKLFF

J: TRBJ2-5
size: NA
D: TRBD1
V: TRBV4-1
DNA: TGCGCCAGCAGCCAGGCCGGGACAGGGCGTGAGACCCAGTACTTC
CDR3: CASSQAGTGRETQYF

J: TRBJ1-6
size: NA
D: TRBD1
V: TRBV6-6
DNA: TGTGCCAGCAGTTACGAGGACAGGGGATTGAGTCCCCTCCACTTT
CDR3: CASSYEDRGLSPLHF

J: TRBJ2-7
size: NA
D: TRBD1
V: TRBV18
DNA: TGTGCCAGCTCACCACCGGACAGGGGTTCCTACGAGCAGTACTTC
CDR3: CASSPPDRGSYEQYF

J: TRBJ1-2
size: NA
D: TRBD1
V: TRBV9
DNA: TGTGCCAGCAGTAGGGACAGGGGGAACTATGGCTACACCTTC
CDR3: CASSRDRGNYGYTF

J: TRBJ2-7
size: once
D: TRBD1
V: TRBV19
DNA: TGTGCCAGTAAGGCCGGGACAGGTGTCTACGAGCAGTACTTC
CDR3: CASKAGTGVYEQYF

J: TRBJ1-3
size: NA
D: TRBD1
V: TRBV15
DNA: TGTGCCACCAGCCGGGACAGCGCCTTCTCTGGAAACACCATATATTTT
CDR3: CATSRDSAFSGNTIYF

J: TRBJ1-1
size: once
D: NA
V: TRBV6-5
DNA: TGTGCCAGCAGTTTTGACAGGAACACTGAAGCTTTCTTT
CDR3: CASSFDRNTEAFF

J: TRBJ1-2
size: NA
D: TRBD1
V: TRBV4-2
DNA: TGTGCCAGCAGCCTGACCGCCCGGCAGGGGGTTTCCCACGACTATGGCTACACCTTC
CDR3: CASSLTARQGVSHDYGYTF

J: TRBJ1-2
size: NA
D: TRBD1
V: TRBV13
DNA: TGTGCCAGCAGCCCCCGACAGGGAAGCGACTATGGCTACACCTTC
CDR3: CASSPRQGSDYGYTF

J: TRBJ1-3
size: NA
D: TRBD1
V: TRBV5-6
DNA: TGTGCCAGCAGCTTGCTCGGACAGGGTTCGGGAAACACCATATATTTT
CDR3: CASSLLGQGSGNTIYF

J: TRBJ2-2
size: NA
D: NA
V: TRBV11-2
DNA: TGTGCCAGCAGCCTGACAGGCCTCACCGGGGAGCTGTTTTTT
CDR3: CASSLTGLTGELFF

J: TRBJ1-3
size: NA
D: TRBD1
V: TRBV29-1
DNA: TGCAGCGCCCTGACAGGGGTGAACACCATATATTTT
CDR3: CSALTGVNTIYF

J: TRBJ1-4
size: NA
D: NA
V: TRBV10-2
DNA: TGCGCCAGCAAGGACTCGCCAACTAATGAAAAACTGTTTTTT
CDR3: CASKDSPTNEKLFF